The 5 T cell receptor beta chains below come from one sample, sequenced in a study of neoadjuvant anti-PD-1 for oral cavity cancer. Using immunoSEQ multiplex PCR, the repertoire was profiled, and TCRdb retains in-frame clones only, with some absent. The sample yields 11,000 to 15,000 clones, 60% to 75% seen once. Noted time point: after neoadjuvant nivolumab, at surgical resection. The sample was PBMCs, taken after nivolumab (anti-PD-1) treatment. The receptors here all came from a person between 40 and 80 years old with oral cavity squamous cell carcinoma.

This clone has only a few counts. This chain uses TRBV13 with TRBJ1-2; D gene ambiguous. Germline CDR1 and CDR2: PRHDT and FYEKMQ (reference sequence). The CDR3 runs to 14 residues. V lost 3 bases to trimming and J lost 4 bases, with 12 bases between them. The CDR3 protein is CASSLAEDSYGYTF. DNA of the CDR3: TGTGCCAGCAGCTTGGCCGAGGACTCCTATGGCTACACCTTC.

J is TRBJ2-2 and V is TRBV29-1, with D perhaps matching TRBD1 (5 bases). Germline CDR1 is SQVTM and CDR2 is ANQGSEA. Trimming left V 3 bases short and J 2 bases short, with 7 bases between. The CDR3 loop spans 13 amino acids. CDR3 nucleotides: TGCAGCGTTGACAGGGAAAACACCGGGGAGCTGTTTTTT. Its translation: CSVDRENTGELFF.

This chain uses TRBV29-1 with TRBJ1-2; 8 positions agree with TRBD1. The CDR3 has 11 amino acids. Per germline, CDR1 SQVTM and CDR2 ANQGSEA. With 5 bases clipped from V and 6 bases from J, the junction kept 2 bases outside the gene matches. Here the CDR3 reads CSVQQGDGYTF. CDR3 coding DNA: TGCAGCGTTCAACAGGGGGATGGCTACACCTTC.

This clone was seen more than once but under ten times. This chain connects TRBV4-1 to TRBJ2-7; possibly TRBD1 for D (6 bases). Deletions cut 1 base from V and 2 bases from J, with 12 bases between. CDR1 MGHRA and CDR2 YSYEKL come from the germline V gene. CDR3 size: 15 residues. CDR3 bases: TGCGCCAGCAGCCAAGCGCTCCAGGGGCCCTACGAGCAGTACTTC. Translation: CASSQALQGPYEQYF.

The chain carries TRBV10-2 and TRBJ1-5; 8 bases line up with TRBD1. This CDR3 spans 18 amino acids. With 8 bases clipped from V and 2 bases from J, the junction kept 17 bases outside the gene matches. Germline CDR1 reads WSHSY; CDR2 reads SAAADI. The DNA for the CDR3 is TGCGCCAGCGGACTAGGACAGGGCTGGGAAAAGGGCAATCAGCCCCAGCATTTT. Its protein is CASGLGQGWEKGNQPQHF.